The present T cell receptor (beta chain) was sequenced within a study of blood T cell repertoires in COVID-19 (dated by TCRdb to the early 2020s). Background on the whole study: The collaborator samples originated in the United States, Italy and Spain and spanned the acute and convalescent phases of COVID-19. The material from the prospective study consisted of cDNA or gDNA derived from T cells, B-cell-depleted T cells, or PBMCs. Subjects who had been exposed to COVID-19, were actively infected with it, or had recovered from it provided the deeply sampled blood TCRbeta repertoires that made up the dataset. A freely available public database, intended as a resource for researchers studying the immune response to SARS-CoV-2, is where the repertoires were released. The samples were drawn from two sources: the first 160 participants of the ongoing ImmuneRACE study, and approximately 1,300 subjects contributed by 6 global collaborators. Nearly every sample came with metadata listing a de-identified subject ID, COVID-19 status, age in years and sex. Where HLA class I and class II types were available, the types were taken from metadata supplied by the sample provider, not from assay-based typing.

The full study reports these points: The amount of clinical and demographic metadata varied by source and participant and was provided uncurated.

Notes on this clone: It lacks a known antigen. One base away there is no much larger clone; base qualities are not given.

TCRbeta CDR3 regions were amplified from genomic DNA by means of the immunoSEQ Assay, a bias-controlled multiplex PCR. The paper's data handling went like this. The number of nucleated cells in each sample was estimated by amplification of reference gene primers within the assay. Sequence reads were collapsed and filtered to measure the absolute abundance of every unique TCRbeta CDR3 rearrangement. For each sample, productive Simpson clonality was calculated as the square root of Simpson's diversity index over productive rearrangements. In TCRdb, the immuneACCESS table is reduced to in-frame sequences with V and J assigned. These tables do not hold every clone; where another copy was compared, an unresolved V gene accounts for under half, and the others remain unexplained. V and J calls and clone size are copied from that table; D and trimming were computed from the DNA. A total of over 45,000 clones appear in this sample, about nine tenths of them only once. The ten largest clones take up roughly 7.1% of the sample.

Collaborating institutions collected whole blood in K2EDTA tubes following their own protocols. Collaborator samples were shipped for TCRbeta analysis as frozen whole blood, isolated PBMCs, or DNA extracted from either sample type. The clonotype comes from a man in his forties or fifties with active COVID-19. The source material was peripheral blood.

CDR3 loop: CASSQMASALYGYTF. The bases read TGCGCCAGCAGCCAAATGGCCAGCGCCTTGTATGGCTACACCTTC. The rearranged segments are TRBV4-1 and TRBJ1-2; no D gene can be assigned with confidence. V sheds 2 bases and J sheds 5 bases, leaving 15 bases between their ends. CDR1 and CDR2, per the germline V gene, are MGHRA and YSYEKL. Inclusive of the bounding cysteine and phenylalanine, the CDR3 is 15 residues long. Only CDR3 DNA is held: 45 bases, read in frame from base 1.